The 28 T cell receptor beta chains in this list originate from one sample, sequenced in a study of molecular identifiers for immune sequencing clone quantification. TCRdb recomputed calls from the PCR reads with MiXCR, one row per CDR3 protein. The data show approximately 93,000 distinct CDR3 sequences, roughly 25% seen once. The material sequenced was naive CD8+ T cells from blood, with Jurkat cell RNA spiked in. The subset here: FACS-sorted CD8+CD4-CCR7+CD45RA+ naive T cells. These TCRs come from a human donor in good health. Some libraries in this study had Jurkat cell RNA spiked in.

This clonotype was detected ten times or more. V usage is TRBV4-1 and J usage is TRBJ2-7; 8 nucleotides match TRBD1. CDR3 length equals 14 residues. Trimming cost V 0 bases and J 3 bases; bases outside gene matches: 1. Germline values: CDR1 MGHRA, CDR2 YSYEKL. CDR3: CASSQEGQDYEQYF. DNA for the CDR3: TGCGCCAGCAGCCAAGAGGGACAGGACTACGAGCAGTACTTC.

A remark on this clonotype: One end of the junction varies from germline; a read error may be responsible. This chain links TRBV4-1 with TRBJ2-3; a possible D gene is TRBD2 (6 bases). CDR1 and CDR2 from the germline V gene are MGHRA and YSYEKL. The CDR3 is 14 amino acids. CDR3 in DNA: TGCGCCCGCAGCTCCGGCCCGGGAGCAGATACGCAGTATTTT. It is translated as CARSSGPGADTQYF.

On this clonotype: At one end, the junction sequence differs from germline, possibly due to a read error. The V and J genes are TRBV6-1 and TRBJ2-7; 9 nucleotides align to TRBD2. The CDR3 contains 15 residues. CDR1 MNHNS and CDR2 SASEGT come from the germline V gene. CDR3 sequence: CASSEVAGGPGEQCF. In nucleotides, the CDR3 is TGTGCCAGCAGTGAAGTTGCGGGAGGGCCGGGCGAGCAGTGCTTC.

The chain joins TRBV12-3 or TRBV12-4 to TRBJ1-5; D may be TRBD1 (6 bases). Between the trimmed V and J ends, which lost 1 base and 4 bases, there was a span of 11 bases. The CDR3 spans 15 residues. The CDR3 loop reads CASSLGGAGNQPQHF. DNA of the CDR3: TGTGCCAGCAGTTTAGGGGGGGCAGGAAATCAGCCCCAGCATTTT.

This clonotype turned up a few times. The chain links TRBV19 to TRBJ2-7; 7 positions agree with TRBD1. Trimming cost V 2 bases and J 5 bases; bases outside gene matches: 9. Germline V lookup: CDR1 LNHDA, CDR2 SQIVND (reference sequence). The CDR3 runs 15 residues. CDR3 protein: CASSITHLTGNEQYF. The DNA for the CDR3 is TGTGCCAGTAGTATAACCCACCTGACAGGGAACGAGCAGTACTTC.

This clonotype occurred many times. J is TRBJ2-6 and V is TRBV12-3 or TRBV12-4; D gene ambiguous. Between the trimmed V and J ends, which lost 8 bases and 4 bases, there was a span of 21 bases. CDR3 length: 17 residues. DNA of the CDR3: TGTGCCAGCCGTCTGGGCTCTGGCTTGTGGGGGGCCAACGTCCTGACTTTC. As protein: CASRLGSGLWGANVLTF.

This clonotype was observed a handful of times. This chain joins TRBV27 and TRBJ2-5; TRBD1 aligns across 8 bases. Germline V CDR1 and CDR2: MNHEY, SMNVEV (reference sequence). V lost 6 bases, J lost 1 base, and 19 bases stayed unmatched. This CDR3 has 19 amino acids. The CDR3 bases are TGTGCCAGCAGCCCGGGACAGGTGATCCCCTTGACTCTCCAAGAGACCCAGTACTTC. Translation: CASSPGQVIPLTLQETQYF.

This clonotype was detected only a few times. The rearrangement links TRBV6-2 or TRBV6-3 to TRBJ2-7, with D tentatively TRBD1 (5 bases). This CDR3 contains 13 residues. Per the germline V gene, CDR1 is MNHEY and CDR2 is SVGEGT. Trimming took off 5 bases at V and 1 base at J, with 9 bases between the two ends. The CDR3 loop reads CASSADTSYEQYF. The CDR3 coding sequence is TGTGCCAGCAGTGCGGACACTTCCTACGAGCAGTACTTC.

There are many counts of this clonotype. CDR3 in amino acids: CASSLIGSHSGANVLTF. The CDR3 nucleotides read TGTGCCAGCAGCTTAATTGGGAGCCACTCTGGGGCCAACGTCCTGACTTTC. The chain has TRBV7-3 and TRBJ2-6; TRBD2 might be the D (5 bases). The CDR3 runs to 17 residues. Trimming cost V 1 base and J 0 bases, with 10 bases left between them. Germline V gene data show CDR1 as SGHTA and CDR2 as FQGTGA.

This clonotype was counted ten times or more. CDR3 residues: CASRRQFDEQYF. In DNA form, the CDR3 reads TGTGCCAGCAGACGACAGTTCGACGAGCAGTACTTC. V gene TRBV7-9 combines with J gene TRBJ2-7; TRBD1 is a possible D gene (5 bases). The ends were cut back, 6 bases at V and 5 bases at J, with 11 bases in the middle. The CDR3 loop spans 12 amino acids. Germline V gene data show CDR1 as SEHNR and CDR2 as FQNEAQ (reference sequence).

This clonotype was counted at least ten times. The chain uses TRBV6-5 and TRBJ2-7, with no clear D. The CDR3 contains 13 residues. Per germline, CDR1 MNHEY and CDR2 SVGAGI. Trimming removed 5 bases at V and 4 bases at J, with 12 bases between. The CDR3 region is CASSPLGTYEQYF. Here the CDR3 DNA reads TGTGCCAGCAGTCCACTGGGCACTTACGAGCAGTACTTC.

V is TRBV4-3 and J is TRBJ2-1; 10 positions match TRBD2. Germline V lookup: CDR1 LGHNA, CDR2 YSLEER. The CDR3 is 16 residues long. With V trimmed by 4 bases and J by 8 bases, 11 bases remained unmatched. The CDR3 DNA is TGCGCCAGCAGCCGGGTGGAGCGGGGGGGCCGGGATGAGCAGTTCTTC. Translated, it gives CASSRVERGGRDEQFF.

This clonotype was detected many times. V is TRBV14 and J is TRBJ1-1; 8 bases are shared with TRBD1. The CDR3 loop spans 14 amino acids. Germline V gives CDR1 SGHDN, CDR2 FVKESK. V trimming: 4 bases; J trimming: 5 bases; junction bases outside the gene matches: 6. The CDR3 region is CASSLSGGWTEAFF. In DNA, the CDR3 is TGTGCCAGCAGCCTTTCAGGGGGCTGGACTGAAGCTTTCTTT.

Worth noting for this clonotype: Given a much more abundant clone one base away, this may be a read error. The final CDR3 position lacks the conserved phenylalanine or tryptophan, pointing to a likely read error. CDR3 region: CAPTPYATNEKLFI. The DNA of the CDR3 is TGTGCCCCAACCCCTTATGCAACTAATGAAAAACTGTTTATT. The chain has TRBV7-9 and TRBJ1-4, with D unresolved. Germline CDR1 is SEHNR and CDR2 is FQNEAQ (reference sequence). The CDR3 loop spans 14 amino acids. The ends were cut back, 11 bases at V and 0 bases at J, with 13 bases in the middle.

Only a few counts were recorded for this clonotype. The chain has TRBV7-6 and TRBJ1-5; weak D call: TRBD1 (6 bases). The CDR3 is 15 residues long. Per the germline V gene, CDR1 is SGHVS and CDR2 is FNYEAQ. V lost 4 bases to trimming and J lost 3 bases, with 13 bases between them. The CDR3: CASSSLTGLNQPQHF. The CDR3 bases are TGTGCCAGCAGCTCCCTGACAGGTCTCAATCAGCCCCAGCATTTT.

Only a few counts were recorded for this clonotype. This chain links TRBV7-9 with TRBJ2-3; weak D call: TRBD1 (6 bases). Germline assignment: CDR1 SEHNR and CDR2 FQNEAQ (reference sequence). V lost 1 base and J lost 2, with 7 bases in between. The CDR3 is made up of 14 amino acids. The CDR3 spells CASSLGDNTDTQYF. DNA for the CDR3: TGTGCCAGCAGCTTAGGGGACAACACAGATACGCAGTATTTT.

This clonotype was seen repeatedly, ten times or more. The chain employs TRBV29-1 and TRBJ2-5; D ambiguous. The CDR3 length is 13 residues. Germline CDR1 reads SQVTM; CDR2 reads ANQGSEA. Trimming left V 3 bases short and J 0 bases short, with 8 bases between. The CDR3 reads CSVDLPNQETQYF. In DNA form, the CDR3 reads TGCAGCGTTGATCTTCCCAACCAAGAGACCCAGTACTTC. Combining the CDR3 with reference TRBV29-1 and TRBJ2-5 gives the whole variable domain SAVISQKPSRDICQRGTSLTIQCQVDSQVTMMFWYRQQPGQSLTLIATANQGSEATYESGFVIDKFPISRPNLTFSTLTVSNMSPEDSSIYLCSVDLPNQETQYFGPGTRLLVL.

The J gene is TRBJ2-7, the V gene TRBV6-1; D gene uncertain. The CDR3 totals 11 residues. Germline-derived CDR1 and CDR2 are MNHNS and SASEGT. V was clipped by 8 bases and J by 6 bases, with 11 bases between them. CDR3: CASLQFGEQYF. The CDR3 DNA sequence: TGTGCCAGCCTGCAGTTTGGCGAGCAGTACTTC.

This clonotype was seen a few times. The chain is built from TRBV27 and TRBJ1-2; TRBD1 matches 10 bases. Germline V CDR1 and CDR2: MNHEY, SMNVEV (reference sequence). J lost 6 bases, V lost 2 bases, and 6 bases had no gene match. CDR3 length: 15 residues. CDR3 region: CASSLIGTGVHGYTF. CDR3 in DNA: TGTGCCAGCAGTTTAATTGGGACAGGGGTACATGGCTACACCTTC.

Details on this clonotype: This may arise from a read error, as a much more abundant clone is one base away. The chain employs TRBV21-1 and TRBJ2-3; the table gives TRBD1 as D, unverified against the DNA. TRBV21-1 is tagged as a pseudogene. This CDR3 has 13 residues. The CDR3 DNA is TGTGTTCGACCGGGGGCTAGCACAGATACGCAGTATTTT. Its translation: CVRPGASTDTQYF.

This clonotype was observed a handful of times. One junction end does not reproduce the germline sequence, and a read error may be involved. CDR3 sequence: CAGRLTMNTEAFF. In DNA, the CDR3 is TGTGCCGGCAGACTTACAATGAACACTGAAGCTTTCTTT. V is TRBV2 and J is TRBJ1-1, with no clear D. The CDR3 is 13 residues long. CDR1 and CDR2 from the germline V gene are SNHLY and FYNNEI.

This clonotype was counted ten times or more. The chain carries TRBV7-6 and TRBJ2-7; 15 positions agree with TRBD2. Germline CDR1 reads SGHVS; CDR2 reads FNYEAQ. The V and J ends lost 1 base and 2 bases, in that order; junction bases with no gene match: 3. This CDR3 has 17 amino acids. For the CDR3, the DNA is TGTGCCAGCAGCTTAGAGGGGACTAGCGGGGGGACCTACGAGCAGTACTTC. Residues: CASSLEGTSGGTYEQYF.

This clonotype was detected only a few times. V gene TRBV6-1 combines with J gene TRBJ1-5, with D perhaps matching TRBD1 (5 bases). The CDR3 covers 15 residues. The germline V gene encodes CDR1 MNHNS and CDR2 SASEGT. V gave up 1 base and J gave up 6 bases, with 13 bases separating them. In nucleotides, the CDR3 is TGTGCCAGCAGTGAAGTCACGCTAGGGGCTCAGCCCCAGCATTTT. It codes for CASSEVTLGAQPQHF.

This clonotype appeared a single time. A much more abundant neighbour one base away suggests this may be a read error. The CDR3 end shows no conserved phenylalanine or tryptophan, and so a read error is likely. The chain couples TRBV7-9 to TRBJ2-7; 9 nucleotides align to TRBD1. Looked up from germline, CDR1 is SEHNR and CDR2 is FQNEAQ (reference sequence). J lost 4 bases, V lost 4 bases, and 5 bases had no gene match. CDR3 length equals 14 residues. In nucleotides, the CDR3 is TGTGCCAGCAGCTCCCGGGACAGGGTTTACGAGCAGTACCTC. Its protein is CASSSRDRVYEQYL.

To note about this clonotype: A much larger clonotype is one base distant, so this may be a read error. The chain couples TRBV23-1 to TRBJ2-5, with no clear D. TRBV23-1 is an ORF, and what it does is uncertain. V gave up 0 bases and J gave up 9 bases, with 5 bases separating them. This CDR3 contains 11 residues. The CDR3 here is CASSQSWPQYF. CDR3 sequence (DNA): TGCGCCAGCAGTCAATCGTGGCCCCAGTACTTC.

The count of this clonotype is one. A much larger clone lies a single base off, so this may be a read error. J is TRBJ2-7 and V is TRBV25-1; D is uncertain. This CDR3 has 13 residues. Germline CDR1 is MGHDK and CDR2 is SYGVNS. The CDR3 protein is CACSEGLTYEQYF. CDR3 bases: TGTGCCTGCAGTGAAGGGTTGACCTACGAGCAGTACTTC.

This clonotype was seen many times. J is TRBJ2-7 and V is TRBV4-3; the D is unclear. The V end lost 0 bases, the J end lost 7 bases, and 16 bases lay between the germline ends. Germline-derived CDR1 and CDR2 are LGHNA and YSLEER. The CDR3 consists of 15 residues. CDR3 DNA: TGCGCCAGCAGCCAAGAATATGCGGCTAGGAATGAGCAGTACTTC. Encoded protein: CASSQEYAARNEQYF.

Comments on this clonotype: At one of its ends the junction is not consistent with the germline gene, which may arise from a read error. The CDR3, as DNA: TGCGCCAGCAGACAAGAGACCCTCAAAAACATCGAGCAGTACTTC. It yields the protein CASRQETLKNIEQYF. This chain links TRBV4-1 with TRBJ2-7; D uncertain. CDR1 MGHRA and CDR2 YSYEKL come from the germline V gene. This CDR3 is built from 15 residues.